This T cell receptor (beta chain) was identified during a study of shared clonotypes between healthy human individuals. The J segment lost 1 base and the V segment lost 7 bases, leaving 7 bases of the junction unmatched. CDR3 length: 15 amino acids. Germline CDR1 reads MNHEY; CDR2 reads SMNVEV (reference sequence). All donors qualified as healthy HIV-negative adults and had experienced no recent acute infections or vaccinations. There were only Caucasian adults among the donors, and all lived in Nashville, Tennessee. From CD4+ cells came CD45RA+ naive and CD45RA-negative memory subsets. The assay was carried out at the deep level. Some clones are missing from TCRdb's copy, which holds only in-frame ones; the method was immunoSEQ multiplex PCR. The repertoire consists of over 1.5 million clones, with 95% to 99% occurring once and the leading ten covering about 0.42%.

Sample: naive CD4+ T cells sorted from blood. As to subset: CD45RA+ positively selected. The sequence came from a man between 25 and 39 years old in good health. The rearrangement joins TRBV27 to TRBJ1-1, with 9 positions matching TRBD1. The CDR3 DNA is TGTGCCAGCAACCTACAGGGGGCTGGGAACACTGAAGCTTTCTTT. As protein: CASNLQGAGNTEAFF.